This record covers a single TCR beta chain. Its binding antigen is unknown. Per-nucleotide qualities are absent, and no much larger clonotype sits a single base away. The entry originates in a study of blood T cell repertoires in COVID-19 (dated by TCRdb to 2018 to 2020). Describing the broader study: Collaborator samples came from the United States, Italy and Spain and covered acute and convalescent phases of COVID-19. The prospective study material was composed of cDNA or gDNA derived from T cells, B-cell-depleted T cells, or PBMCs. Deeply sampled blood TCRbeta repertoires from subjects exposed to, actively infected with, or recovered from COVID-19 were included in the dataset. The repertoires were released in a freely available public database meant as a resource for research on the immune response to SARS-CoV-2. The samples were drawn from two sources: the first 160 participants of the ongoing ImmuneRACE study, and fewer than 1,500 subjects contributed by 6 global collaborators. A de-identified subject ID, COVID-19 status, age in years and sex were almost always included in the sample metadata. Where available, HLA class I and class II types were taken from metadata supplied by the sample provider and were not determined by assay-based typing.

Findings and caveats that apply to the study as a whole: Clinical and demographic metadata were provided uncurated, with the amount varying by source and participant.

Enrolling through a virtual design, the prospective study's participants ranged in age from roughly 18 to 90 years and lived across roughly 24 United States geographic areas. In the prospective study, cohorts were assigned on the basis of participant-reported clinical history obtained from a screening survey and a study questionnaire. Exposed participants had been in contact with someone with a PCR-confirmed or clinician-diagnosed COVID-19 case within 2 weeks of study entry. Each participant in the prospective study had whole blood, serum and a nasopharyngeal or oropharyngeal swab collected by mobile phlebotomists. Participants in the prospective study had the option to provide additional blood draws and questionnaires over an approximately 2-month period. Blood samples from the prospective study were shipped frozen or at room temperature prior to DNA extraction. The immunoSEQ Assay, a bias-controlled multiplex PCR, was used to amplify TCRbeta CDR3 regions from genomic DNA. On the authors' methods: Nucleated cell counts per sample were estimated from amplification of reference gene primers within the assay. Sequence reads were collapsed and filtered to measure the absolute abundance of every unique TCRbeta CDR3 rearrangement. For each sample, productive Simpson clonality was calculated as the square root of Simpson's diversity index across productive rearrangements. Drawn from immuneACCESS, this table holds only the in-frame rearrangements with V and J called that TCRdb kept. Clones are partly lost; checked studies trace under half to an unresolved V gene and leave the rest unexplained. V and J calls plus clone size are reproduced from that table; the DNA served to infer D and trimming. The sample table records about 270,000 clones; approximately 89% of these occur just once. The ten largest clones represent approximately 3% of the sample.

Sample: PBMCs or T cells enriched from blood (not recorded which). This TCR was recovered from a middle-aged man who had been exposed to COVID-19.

The CDR3 sequence is CASSLGEGNRGYGYTF. The base sequence is TGTGCCAGCAGCTTAGGCGAGGGAAACCGGGGCTATGGCTACACCTTC. The chain employs TRBV7-8 and TRBJ1-2; the D gene cannot be named for sure. From a lookup of the germline V gene, CDR1 and CDR2 are SGHVS and FQNEAQ. Its CDR3 holds 16 amino acids, cysteine through phenylalanine. Only the CDR3 part of the read is kept: 48 bases, read in frame from the first base. Trimming removed 1 base from V and 4 bases from J, leaving 16 bases between the germline ends.